The present T cell receptor beta chain was sequenced within a study of CD8 T cells in Susac syndrome (dated by TCRdb to between 2017 and 2020). Background for the entire study: Whether CD8+ T cell activation and differentiation in Susac syndrome was antigen driven was tested using repertoire sequencing. Clonality of the CD8+ T cell repertoire was compared between 11 to 12 healthy donors, about 14 Susac syndrome patients and some 15 multiple sclerosis patients.

High-throughput TCR beta sequencing profiled peripheral blood CD8+ and CD4+ T cells from healthy donors, Susac syndrome patients and multiple sclerosis patients. Multiple sclerosis controls were treatment-naive patients with stable or active relapsing-remitting disease fulfilling revised McDonald criteria. Bulk CD8+ and CD4+ T cells were purified by magnetic negative isolation, whereas CD8+ TEMRA cells were enriched by FACS. Blood was drawn into EDTA tubes, processed within 24 hours, and PBMCs were isolated by density gradient centrifugation. PBMCs destined for TCR sequencing were cryopreserved in liquid nitrogen and later thawed in a 37 °C water bath. The sorted or isolated CD4+, CD8+ and CD8+ TEMRA cells had a purity of 90% or higher. To note about this clonotype: Its binding antigen is unknown. Within one base of it there is no much larger clone, and no base qualities were kept.

RNA was extracted with the RNeasy kit and roughly 0.5 to 1 ug was reverse transcribed using random hexamers. The immunoSEQ multiplex PCR assay, which covers 54 Vbeta and 13 Jbeta segments, was used to amplify TCR beta CDR3 regions. Bias from PCR amplification was corrected by using a synthetic template baseline for primer optimization and for computational correction. The source study handled its data this way. Reads were annotated to V, D and J genes according to IMGT and were analyzed with immunoSEQ Analyzer, with only productive sequences retained. Clonality was calculated as one minus the Shannon entropy normalized by log2 of the number of productive unique sequences. Public and private clones were assessed among the 100 most prevalent clones of each patient and control. Clones were defined as Susac-specific when absent from the healthy and MS cohorts, from some 1,100 published viral clones and from other ImmuneACCESS disease sequences. TCRdb trimmed public reads at Q25 via fastp, called clones via MiXCR and kept in-frame beta chains. When rows share a CDR3 protein, they turn into one entry using the most common DNA and genes. TCRdb's processing, not the study's, gives the V and J calls here. This sample has some 300,000 distinct CDR3 sequences in its table, and roughly 85% of those were observed once. The top ten clones comprise around 0.2% of the sample.

What the authors observed across the whole study: The number of individuals in the TCR sequencing and HLA analysis was recognized as being relatively small.

CDR1 and CDR2 (SGHAT, FQNNGV) derive from the germline V gene. A distance of 31 bases separates the germline ends of V and J, which lose 3 bases and 6 bases respectively. The CDR3 runs 20 amino acids, cysteine and phenylalanine included. Just the 60-base CDR3 DNA is kept, in frame starting at base 1. This clonotype was sampled from a human donor with multiple sclerosis. The sequence is built from TRBV11-2 and TRBJ2-3; D gene: possibly TRBD2, on 7 matching bases. What was sequenced was CD8+ T cells from PBMCs. The CDR3 region reads CASSFYGGRFASGRMDTQYF. The bases read TGTGCCAGCAGCTTCTACGGGGGGCGCTTTGCTAGCGGCAGAATGGATACGCAGTATTTT. With the portions outside the CDR3 filled from the reference TRBV11-2 and TRBJ2-3 genes, the complete variable region becomes EAGVAQSPRYKIIEKRQSVAFWCNPISGHATLYWYQQILGQGPKLLIQFQNNGVVDDSQLPKDRFSAERLKGVDSTLKIQPAKLEDSAVYLCASSFYGGRFASGRMDTQYFGPGTRLTVL.